This passage covers 26 T cell receptor beta chains from one sample sequenced in a study of technical replicates of blood from a handful of donors. Method: immunoSEQ multiplex PCR; TCRdb's copy keeps in-frame clones and lacks some. The data hold approximately 12,000 clones, with roughly 92% observed a single time. The sample consisted of PBMCs. Source of these receptors: a human donor in good health.

J is TRBJ2-5 and V is TRBV5-1, with 7 bases matching TRBD2. Germline V gives CDR1 SGHRS, CDR2 YFSETQ. J was trimmed by 1 base and V by 4 bases; bases with no gene match: 4. This CDR3 region has 14 residues. The CDR3 DNA is TGCGCCAGCAGCCCTACTAGCGTCCAAGAGACCCAGTACTTC. Its protein is CASSPTSVQETQYF.

V gene TRBV7-8 combines with J gene TRBJ2-5, with a possible D match to TRBD2 (6 bases). Per germline, CDR1 SGHVS and CDR2 FQNEAQ. Between the trimmed V and J ends, which lost 5 bases and 2 bases, there was a span of 15 bases. The CDR3 loop spans 15 amino acids. CDR3 sequence reads: CASSRERVLQETQYF. CDR3 nucleotides: TGTGCCAGCAGCCGAGAGCGGGTTCTACAAGAGACCCAGTACTTC.

This clone occurred once. The CDR3 region is CASSVWGDTGELFF. For the CDR3, the DNA is TGTGCCAGCAGTGTTTGGGGGGACACCGGGGAGCTGTTTTTT. The rearrangement links TRBV25-1 to TRBJ2-2, with D possibly TRBD2 on 6 matching bases. V was trimmed by 4 bases and J by 3 bases, leaving 9 bases between them. The CDR3 is 14 residues long. Germline assignment: CDR1 MGHDK and CDR2 SYGVNS.

The rearrangement joins TRBV4-1 to TRBJ2-1; 9 bases align to TRBD2. Germline trimming cut 4 bases from V and 0 bases from J; bases unmatched to any gene: 16. CDR1 is MGHRA, CDR2 YSYEKL, per germline. CDR3 length: 20 amino acids. The CDR3 protein is CASSRESPSGTISSYNEQFF. The CDR3, as DNA: TGCGCCAGCAGCCGTGAAAGCCCTAGCGGGACGATAAGCTCCTACAATGAGCAGTTCTTC.

The chain uses TRBV19 and TRBJ1-5, with D possibly being TRBD1 (6 bases). The CDR3 totals 16 residues. V lost 6 bases to trimming and J lost 0 bases, with 15 bases between them. The V gene's germline CDR1 is LNHDA and CDR2 SQIVND (reference sequence). The CDR3 protein is CASSGAGVDSNQPQHF. The CDR3 DNA reads TGTGCCAGTAGCGGGGCAGGGGTCGATAGCAATCAGCCCCAGCATTTT.

J is TRBJ2-3 and V is TRBV5-4; TRBD1 matches at 7 bases. This CDR3 has 15 residues. Germline values: CDR1 SGHNT, CDR2 YYREEE (reference sequence). V gave up 4 bases and J gave up 2 bases; unmatched junction bases: 7. CDR3 sequence: CASSAGQDFTDTQYF. The CDR3 DNA follows: TGTGCCAGCAGCGCAGGACAGGACTTCACAGATACGCAGTATTTT.

V and J are TRBV10-3 and TRBJ2-5, with 13 positions matching TRBD2. J gave up 5 bases and V 0 bases, and 9 bases lay outside the gene matches. Per germline, CDR1 ENHRY and CDR2 SYGVKD. This CDR3 has 18 amino acids. The CDR3 is CAISESTLTSGRRETQYF. For the CDR3, the DNA is TGTGCCATCAGTGAGTCGACTCTGACTAGCGGGAGGCGGGAGACCCAGTACTTC.

This clone appeared once. The CDR3 sequence: CASSSTGEETQYF. CDR3 bases: TGTGCCAGCAGCTCAACAGGGGAAGAGACCCAGTACTTC. This sequence joins TRBV5-5 and TRBJ2-5; TRBD1 agrees at 7 bases. This CDR3 has 13 residues. With V trimmed by 3 bases and J by 3 bases, 2 bases remained unmatched. The germline CDR1 and CDR2 sequences are SGHKS and YYEKEE (reference sequence).

This clone was observed a single time. This chain joins TRBV30 and TRBJ2-3, with TRBD2 matching over 7 bases. Germline V CDR1 and CDR2: GTSNPN, SVGIG (reference sequence). This CDR3 has 15 amino acids. Trimming cost V 1 base and J 0 bases; bases outside gene matches: 4. The CDR3: CAWSEGSGSTDTQYF. The CDR3 coding sequence is TGTGCCTGGAGTGAGGGTAGCGGGAGCACAGATACGCAGTATTTT.

V gene TRBV6-1 combines with J gene TRBJ2-3; 9 nucleotides line up with TRBD1. Germline CDR1 MNHNS, CDR2 SASEGT. The CDR3 consists of 15 residues. V gave up 1 base and J gave up 4 bases; unmatched junction bases: 3. The CDR3 here is CASSEVTGGPDTQYF. For the CDR3, the DNA is TGTGCCAGCAGTGAAGTAACAGGGGGCCCAGATACGCAGTATTTT.

The chain combines TRBV6-1 with TRBJ1-4, with 8 bases lining up with TRBD1. This CDR3 is built from 14 residues. The trim removed 7 bases at V and 7 bases at J, leaving 8 bases unmatched. Per the germline V gene, CDR1 is MNHNS and CDR2 is SASEGT. The DNA for the CDR3 is TGTGCCAGCAATGCAGGGGGCGGCGGTGAAAAACTGTTTTTT. This translates into CASNAGGGGEKLFF.

This rearrangement joins TRBV27 to TRBJ2-1; D is uncertain. V was cut by 5 bases and J by 5 bases, with 10 bases left in between. The CDR3 runs to 13 residues. Germline V lookup: CDR1 MNHEY, CDR2 SMNVEV (reference sequence). Written as DNA, the CDR3 is TGTGCCAGCAGTGGCGGCTACCACAATGAGCAGTTCTTC. Protein sequence: CASSGGYHNEQFF.

The chain carries TRBV10-3 and TRBJ2-5, with a weak D call TRBD1 (5 bases). The germline V gene encodes CDR1 ENHRY and CDR2 SYGVKD. Between the trimmed V and J ends, which lost 5 bases and 3 bases, there was a span of 7 bases. The CDR3 length is 12 residues. The DNA of the CDR3 is TGTGCCATCAGTCGGACAAAAGAGACCCAGTACTTC. It codes for CAISRTKETQYF.

V is TRBV5-1 and J is TRBJ2-3; 10 bases line up with TRBD2. The ends lost 4 bases at V and 5 bases at J; junction bases unmatched: 7. The V gene's germline CDR1 is SGHRS and CDR2 YFSETQ. The CDR3 totals 15 residues. CDR3 loop: CASSPLAGVKDTQYF. The CDR3 bases are TGCGCCAGCAGCCCTCTAGCGGGAGTAAAAGATACGCAGTATTTT.

This chain joins TRBV18 and TRBJ2-7, with D possibly being TRBD2 (5 bases). V shed 0 bases and J shed 2 bases, with 14 bases lying between them. This CDR3 is built from 16 residues. The V gene's germline CDR1 is KGHSH and CDR2 LQKENI. The CDR3 protein is CASSPPSGTLPYEQYF. DNA of the CDR3: TGTGCCAGCTCACCACCGAGCGGTACTCTTCCCTACGAGCAGTACTTC.

The CDR3 region has the DNA TGTGCCAGCAGAACGGGACTAGCGGGCATTCTATCCTACGAGCAGTACTTC. Amino acid sequence: CASRTGLAGILSYEQYF. V is TRBV28 and J is TRBJ2-7, with 12 bases matching TRBD2. The germline gives CDR1 MDHEN, CDR2 SYDVKM. After removal of 6 bases from V and 1 base from J, the junction contained 10 bases not matched to a gene. The CDR3 has 17 residues.

V usage is TRBV5-1 and J usage is TRBJ2-3, with 12 bases lining up with TRBD2. Germline V CDR1 and CDR2: SGHRS, YFSETQ. The CDR3 has 18 residues. The junction had 12 bases not matched to a gene; V was cut back by 4 bases and J by 3 bases. Here the CDR3 reads CASSLLLTSGSRTDTQYF. CDR3 sequence (DNA): TGCGCCAGCAGCCTTCTTTTGACTAGCGGGAGCCGGACAGATACGCAGTATTTT.

The chain recombines TRBV10-1 with TRBJ2-3; 10 nucleotides match TRBD1. This CDR3 is built from 16 residues. The ends lost 3 bases at V and 1 base at J; junction bases unmatched: 4. Germline V lookup: CDR1 WNHNN, CDR2 SYGVQD (reference sequence). In DNA form, the CDR3 reads TGCGCCAGCAGTGATACCGGGACAGGGGGCACAGATACGCAGTATTTT. Its protein product is CASSDTGTGGTDTQYF.

The chain joins TRBV11-2 to TRBJ2-7, with TRBD2 matching over 9 bases. The CDR3 extends over 15 amino acids. Germline assignment: CDR1 SGHAT and CDR2 FQNNGV. Trimming removed 1 base from V and 4 bases from J; junction bases left unmatched: 5. The chain's CDR3 is CASSLAGTSRYEQYF. The DNA for the CDR3 is TGTGCCAGCAGCTTAGCTGGGACTAGCAGATACGAGCAGTACTTC.

This clone occurred once. The chain has TRBV5-1 and TRBJ2-3; TRBD1 matches at 9 bases. CDR3 length equals 14 residues. Losses at the gene ends were 7 bases for V and 3 bases for J; bases not matched to a gene: 6. Germline CDR1 SGHRS, CDR2 YFSETQ. The CDR3 loop reads CASSGTGKTDTQYF. CDR3 nucleotide sequence: TGCGCCAGCTCCGGGACAGGGAAGACAGATACGCAGTATTTT. Filled out from reference TRBV5-1 and TRBJ2-3, the complete variable domain reads KAGVTQTPRYLIKTRGQQVTLSCSPISGHRSVSWYQQTPGQGLQFLFEYFSETQRNKGNFPGRFSGRQFSNSRSEMNVSTLELGDSALYLCASSGTGKTDTQYFGPGTRLTVL.

The rearrangement uses TRBV10-3 and TRBJ2-3, with D possibly TRBD2 on 6 matching bases. The ends were cut back, 0 bases at V and 0 bases at J, with 10 bases in the middle. The CDR3 spans 16 residues. Germline values: CDR1 ENHRY, CDR2 SYGVKD. In nucleotides, the CDR3 is TGTGCCATCAGTGAGTCCACGGGGACTAGCACAGATACGCAGTATTTT. Amino acid sequence: CAISESTGTSTDTQYF.

The gene calls are TRBV5-1 and TRBJ2-7; 8 positions match TRBD1. Per germline, CDR1 SGHRS and CDR2 YFSETQ. This CDR3 region has 15 residues. The J segment lost 2 bases and the V segment lost 3 bases, leaving 7 bases of the junction unmatched. The CDR3 reads CASSSGDRFPYEQYF. The CDR3 region has the DNA TGCGCCAGCAGCTCCGGGGACAGGTTTCCCTACGAGCAGTACTTC.

The count of this clone is one. The gene calls are TRBV5-1 and TRBJ2-5; TRBD2 aligns across 10 bases. This CDR3 is built from 16 residues. V dropped 0 bases and J dropped 2; count of bases not matched to a gene: 4. From germline, CDR1 is SGHRS and CDR2 YFSETQ. The CDR3 DNA reads as TGCGCCAGCAGCTTGGAGCTAGCGGGGGCTCAAGAGACCCAGTACTTC. This translates into CASSLELAGAQETQYF. Filled out from reference TRBV5-1 and TRBJ2-5, the complete variable domain reads KAGVTQTPRYLIKTRGQQVTLSCSPISGHRSVSWYQQTPGQGLQFLFEYFSETQRNKGNFPGRFSGRQFSNSRSEMNVSTLELGDSALYLCASSLELAGAQETQYFGPGTRLLVL.

The gene calls are TRBV6-5 and TRBJ1-1, with a possible D match to TRBD1 (5 bases). Trimming removed 6 bases from V and 1 base from J, with 9 bases in between. There are 13 residues in the CDR3. The germline gives CDR1 MNHEY, CDR2 SVGAGI. CDR3 sequence reads: CASSHDRNTEAFF. CDR3 DNA sequence: TGTGCCAGCAGCCACGACAGGAACACTGAAGCTTTCTTT.

This rearrangement joins TRBV10-2 to TRBJ1-2, with D perhaps matching TRBD1 (6 bases). Germline V CDR1 and CDR2: WSHSY, SAAADI. This CDR3 has 13 residues. The V end was cut by 2 bases, the J end by 5 bases, with 9 bases between. CDR3 nucleotides: TGCGCCAGCAGTGAGCTACAGGGATATGGCTACACCTTC. Its translation: CASSELQGYGYTF.

This clone was seen once. The chain couples TRBV6-5 to TRBJ2-3; possible D gene TRBD1, 6 bases. CDR1 MNHEY and CDR2 SVGAGI come from the germline V gene. The CDR3 length is 15 residues. The ends were cut back, 2 bases at V and 4 bases at J, with 13 bases in the middle. The CDR3 DNA reads TGTGCCAGCAGTTACACAGGGTCCGGGGCAGATACGCAGTATTTT. Encoded protein: CASSYTGSGADTQYF.